The sample holds a few counts of the clone carrying this TCR beta chain. Its specificity is unknown. Researchers ran the PCR with 60 Vbeta and 13 Jbeta primers. TCRdb's table, derived via immunoSEQ multiplex PCR, lists solely in-frame clones and lacks some. The table records approximately 200,000 clones, 65% to 80% of them present only once. V was clipped by 1 base and J by 5 bases, with 8 bases between them. The length of the CDR3 is 13 residues. Germline CDR1 is GTSNPN and CDR2 is SVGIG (reference sequence). This specimen comes from a study of cytomegalovirus exposure and HLA in healthy donors. Whole-study findings and limits: Some V segments (TRBV6-2 and TRBV6-3 among them) were excluded as indistinguishable. Later, TCR association rates were found to vary by HLA locus, highest for DRB1 and lowest for HLA-C. A likely sequencing artifact accounted for one observed cluster of highly shared sequence variants. Being productive about 90% or about 30% of the time was typical of most TCR beta V segments in an earlier analysis.

The sample was PBMCs. The source is a young man in good health and CMV-seropositive. The chain combines TRBV30 with TRBJ2-2; D is ambiguous. The CDR3 is CAWSEAPTGELFF. CDR3 nucleotides: TGTGCCTGGAGTGAAGCGCCTACCGGGGAGCTGTTTTTT. Using reference TRBV30 and TRBJ2-2 for the parts outside the CDR3, the full variable domain is SQTIHQWPATLVQPVGSPLSLECTVEGTSNPNLYWYRQAAGRGLQLLFYSVGIGQISSEVPQNLSASRPQDRQFILSSKKLLLSDSGFYLCAWSEAPTGELFFGEGSRLTVL.